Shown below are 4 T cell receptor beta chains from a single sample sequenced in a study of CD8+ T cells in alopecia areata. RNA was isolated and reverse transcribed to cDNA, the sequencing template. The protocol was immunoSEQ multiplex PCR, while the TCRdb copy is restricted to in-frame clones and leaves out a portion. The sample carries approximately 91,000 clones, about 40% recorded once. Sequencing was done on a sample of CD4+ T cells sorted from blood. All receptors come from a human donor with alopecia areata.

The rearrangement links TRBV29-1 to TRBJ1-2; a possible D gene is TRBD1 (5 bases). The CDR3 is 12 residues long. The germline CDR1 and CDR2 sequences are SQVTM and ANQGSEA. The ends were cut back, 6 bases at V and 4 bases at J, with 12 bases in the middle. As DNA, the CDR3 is TGCAGCGTCAGGCAGGGCCTCTATGGCTACACCTTC. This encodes CSVRQGLYGYTF.

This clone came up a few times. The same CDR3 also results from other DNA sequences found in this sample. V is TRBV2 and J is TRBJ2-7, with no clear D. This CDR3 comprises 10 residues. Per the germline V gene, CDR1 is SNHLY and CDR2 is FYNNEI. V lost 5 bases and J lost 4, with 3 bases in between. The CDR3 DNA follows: TGTGCCAGCAGTACTTACGAGCAGTACTTC. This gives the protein CASSTYEQYF.

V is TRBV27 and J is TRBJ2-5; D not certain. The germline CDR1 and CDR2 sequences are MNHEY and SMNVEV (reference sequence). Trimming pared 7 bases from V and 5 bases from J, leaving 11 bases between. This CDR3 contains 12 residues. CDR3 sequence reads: CASTPREETQYF. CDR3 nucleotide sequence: TGTGCCAGCACTCCCAGAGAGGAGACCCAGTACTTC.

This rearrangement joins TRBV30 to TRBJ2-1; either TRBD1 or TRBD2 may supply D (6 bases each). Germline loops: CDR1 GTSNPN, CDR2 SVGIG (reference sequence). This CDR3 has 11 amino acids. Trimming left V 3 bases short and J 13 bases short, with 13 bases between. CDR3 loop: CAWRGGVIQFF. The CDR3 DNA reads TGTGCCTGGAGGGGGGGCGTTATACAGTTCTTC.